Shown below are 31 T cell receptor beta chains from a single sample sequenced in a study of OX40 agonist ivuxolimab in advanced cancers. Generated by immunoSEQ multiplex PCR, the TCRdb table keeps only in-frame clones and is missing some. The repertoire holds around 80,000 clones, with 90% to 95% as singletons. The sample consisted of CD4+ or CD8+ T cells sorted from blood, taken in a trial of the OX40 agonist ivuxolimab. The receptor set was obtained from an adult with an advanced solid tumor such as melanoma, head and neck, liver or kidney cancer.

This clone has a single count. V usage is TRBV27 and J usage is TRBJ1-6, with D possibly TRBD1 on 6 matching bases. V was clipped by 2 bases and J by 7 bases, with 9 bases between them. The CDR3 covers 14 residues. CDR1 and CDR2 from the germline V gene are MNHEY and SMNVEV (reference sequence). CDR3 region: CASSLDRLNSPLHF. CDR3 bases: TGTGCCAGCAGTTTAGACAGGTTGAATTCACCCCTCCACTTT.

The rearrangement uses TRBV11-2 and TRBJ1-1, with unresolved D. V lost 1 base to trimming and J lost 0 bases, with 9 bases between them. The CDR3 has 15 amino acids. Germline CDR1 reads SGHAT; CDR2 reads FQNNGV. The CDR3 reads CASSLGSRMNTEAFF. CDR3 DNA: TGTGCCAGCAGCTTAGGGTCCCGAATGAACACTGAAGCTTTCTTT.

The chain is built from TRBV28 and TRBJ2-7; 10 bases map to TRBD2. Germline assignment: CDR1 MDHEN and CDR2 SYDVKM. Trimming cost V 1 base and J 6 bases; bases outside gene matches: 6. CDR3 length: 15 residues. The CDR3 spells CASSLFGSGRLEQYF. The CDR3 nucleotides are TGTGCCAGCAGTTTATTTGGTAGCGGGAGGCTCGAGCAGTACTTC.

This clone was recorded only once. The J gene is TRBJ2-1, the V gene TRBV18; D not certain. V was trimmed by 3 bases and J by 0 bases, leaving 18 bases between them. Per germline, CDR1 KGHSH and CDR2 LQKENI. The CDR3 extends over 18 amino acids. The CDR3 here is CASSPTVLSSHSYNEQFF. The CDR3 bases are TGTGCCAGCTCACCCACCGTCCTCTCCAGCCACTCCTACAATGAGCAGTTCTTC.

This clone is a singleton in its sample. The V call is TRBV4-3, the J call TRBJ2-1; 9 bases agree with TRBD1. The junction had 6 bases not matched to a gene; V was cut back by 4 bases and J by 8 bases. The CDR3 contains 14 residues. Looked up from germline, CDR1 is LGHNA and CDR2 is YSLEER. CDR3 nucleotides: TGCGCCAGCAGCCTACAGCGACAGGGGGATGAGCAGTTCTTC. As protein: CASSLQRQGDEQFF.

This chain connects TRBV11-3 to TRBJ1-3; D might be TRBD1 (5 bases). Per the germline V gene, CDR1 is SGHNT and CDR2 is YENEEA. V was cut by 5 bases and J by 0 bases, with 17 bases left in between. The CDR3 runs to 17 residues. In DNA form, the CDR3 reads TGTGCCAGCAGCCCCCCCCGGGAGGGACGCTCTGGAAACACCATATATTTT. It encodes CASSPPREGRSGNTIYF. Filled out from reference TRBV11-3 and TRBJ1-3, the complete variable domain reads EAGVVQSPRYKIIEKKQPVAFWCNPISGHNTLYWYLQNLGQGPELLIRYENEEAVDDSQLPKDRFSAERLKGVDSTLKIQPAELGDSAVYLCASSPPREGRSGNTIYFGEGSWLTVV.

The V call is TRBV7-2, the J call TRBJ1-1, with 7 bases fitting TRBD1. CDR3 length: 14 residues. The germline V gene encodes CDR1 SGHTA and CDR2 FQGNSA. Unmatched junction bases numbered 4, after V lost 0 bases and J lost 6 bases. The DNA of the CDR3 is TGTGCCAGCAGCTTAGCCACAGGGGCTGCTGAAGCTTTCTTT. It codes for CASSLATGAAEAFF.

V gene TRBV6-6 combines with J gene TRBJ2-7; TRBD1 matches 9 bases. Per the germline V gene, CDR1 is MNHNY and CDR2 is SVGAGI (reference sequence). V lost 6 bases, J lost 6 bases, and 9 bases stayed unmatched. The length of the CDR3 is 14 residues. As DNA, the CDR3 is TGTGCCAGCAGGGATGGGACAGGGTCTCCCGAGCAGTACTTC. It specifies CASRDGTGSPEQYF.

The V gene is TRBV7-3, the J gene TRBJ2-1; TRBD2 agrees at 13 bases. With V trimmed by 5 bases and J by 8 bases, 3 bases remained unmatched. This CDR3 contains 14 residues. The V gene's germline CDR1 is SGHTA and CDR2 FQGTGA. Here the CDR3 reads CASSPGLAGDEQFF. DNA of the CDR3: TGTGCCAGCAGCCCCGGACTAGCGGGAGATGAGCAGTTCTTC.

V gene TRBV10-3 combines with J gene TRBJ1-1; D gene ambiguous. Looked up from germline, CDR1 is ENHRY and CDR2 is SYGVKD. The CDR3 is 14 amino acids. V dropped 4 bases and J dropped 0 bases, with 9 bases sitting between them. This CDR3 is CAISGQYMNTEAFF. CDR3 nucleotide sequence: TGTGCCATCAGTGGTCAGTATATGAACACTGAAGCTTTCTTT.

The chain couples TRBV28 to TRBJ2-1; weak D call: TRBD1 (5 bases). CDR1 is MDHEN and CDR2 is SYDVKM in the germline V gene. The CDR3 is made up of 14 amino acids. The germline V and J ends were trimmed by 2 bases and 9 bases, with 14 bases remaining between them. The chain's CDR3 is CASSLRSGLGEQFF. DNA for the CDR3: TGTGCCAGCAGTTTAAGATCAGGGTTGGGTGAGCAGTTCTTC.

J is TRBJ1-2 and V is TRBV5-1, with 10 nucleotides matching TRBD1. With V trimmed by 3 bases and J by 6 bases, 5 bases remained unmatched. Germline CDR1 SGHRS, CDR2 YFSETQ. The CDR3 runs to 14 residues. This CDR3 is CASSSGTGVNGYTF. The DNA of the CDR3 is TGCGCCAGCAGCTCCGGGACAGGGGTTAATGGCTACACCTTC.

This chain links TRBV14 with TRBJ1-1; 9 bases match TRBD1. Germline CDR1 is SGHDN and CDR2 is FVKESK. The CDR3 runs to 12 residues. V trimming: 4 bases; J trimming: 10 bases; junction bases outside the gene matches: 4. CDR3 in DNA: TGTGCCAGCAGCCTGGGACAGGGCGTAGCTTTCTTT. Its protein is CASSLGQGVAFF.

J is TRBJ2-7 and V is TRBV7-8; the D gene is possibly TRBD2 (5 bases). The CDR3 is 15 residues long. Germline lookup yields CDR1 SGHVS and CDR2 FQNEAQ. V lost 6 bases and J 2 bases, leaving 17 bases between the germline ends. The CDR3 DNA follows: TGTGCCAGCAGTCCACTGCCCGGGATAGCCTACGAGCAGTACTTC. As protein: CASSPLPGIAYEQYF.

This chain links TRBV2 with TRBJ2-4; D not resolved. Trimming left V 1 base short and J 8 bases short, with 18 bases between. This CDR3 spans 16 amino acids. Looked up from germline, CDR1 is SNHLY and CDR2 is FYNNEI. The CDR3 sequence: CASSEVSNILLDIQYF. The CDR3 nucleotides are TGTGCCAGCAGTGAAGTTAGCAACATCCTATTGGACATTCAGTACTTC.

The chain uses TRBV5-1 and TRBJ2-3; 9 bases are shared with TRBD2. The CDR3 spans 15 residues. Germline-derived CDR1 and CDR2 are SGHRS and YFSETQ. With V trimmed by 1 base and J by 9 bases, 9 bases remained unmatched. CDR3 loop: CASSLLAAGGDTQYF. CDR3 sequence (DNA): TGCGCCAGCAGCTTGTTAGCGGCGGGAGGGGACACGCAGTATTTT. The entire variable domain, with the rest obtained from reference TRBV5-1 and TRBJ2-3, is as follows: KAGVTQTPRYLIKTRGQQVTLSCSPISGHRSVSWYQQTPGQGLQFLFEYFSETQRNKGNFPGRFSGRQFSNSRSEMNVSTLELGDSALYLCASSLLAAGGDTQYFGPGTRLTVL.

Only a few counts were recorded for this clone. This chain uses TRBV30 with TRBJ2-7; D not certain. The CDR3 covers 12 residues. Germline V gene lookup returns CDR1 GTSNPN and CDR2 SVGIG (reference sequence). The V end was cut by 6 bases, the J end by 6 bases, with 15 bases between. CDR3 region: CACRRNSAEQYF. The CDR3 bases are TGTGCCTGTCGCCGGAATTCAGCCGAGCAGTACTTC.

V usage is TRBV18 and J usage is TRBJ1-1; 8 bases match TRBD1. CDR3 length equals 14 residues. Germline loops: CDR1 KGHSH, CDR2 LQKENI. Trimming removed 6 bases from V and 6 bases from J; junction bases left unmatched: 9. CDR3 loop: CASSLQQGVSEAFF. CDR3 nucleotides: TGTGCCAGCTCCCTTCAACAGGGGGTATCTGAAGCTTTCTTT.

The chain is built from TRBV28 and TRBJ1-3; tentatively, D is TRBD1 (5 bases). Trimming took 5 bases from V and 0 from J, leaving 8 bases between them. Germline lookup yields CDR1 MDHEN and CDR2 SYDVKM. CDR3 length equals 14 residues. As DNA, the CDR3 is TGTGCCAGCAGTCGGGGGAACTCTGGAAACACCATATATTTT. It specifies CASSRGNSGNTIYF.

CDR3 DNA: TGTGCCTACCGAGGTGGGACTAGTTATAATACGCAGTATTTT. It codes for CAYRGGTSYNTQYF. The chain is built from TRBV30 and TRBJ2-3; 8 bases fit TRBD2. The J segment lost 7 bases and the V segment lost 7 bases, leaving 13 bases of the junction unmatched. The CDR3 loop spans 14 amino acids. Germline lookup yields CDR1 GTSNPN and CDR2 SVGIG (reference sequence).

The count of this clone is one. The chain has TRBV28 and TRBJ2-7; D gene unclear. The V and J ends lost 6 bases and 3 bases respectively, with 9 bases between them. Per germline, CDR1 MDHEN and CDR2 SYDVKM. The CDR3 contains 12 residues. The CDR3 sequence: CASRTEYYEQYF. CDR3 nucleotide sequence: TGTGCCAGCAGGACTGAATACTACGAGCAGTACTTC.

This chain joins TRBV5-4 and TRBJ2-7, with 14 positions matching TRBD2. The CDR3 runs 16 residues. J was trimmed by 6 bases and V by 0 bases; bases with no gene match: 5. Germline V lookup: CDR1 SGHNT, CDR2 YYREEE (reference sequence). The CDR3, as DNA: TGTGCCAGCAGCTTGGGGGGACTAGCGGGAGTAGGCGAGCAGTACTTC. It yields the protein CASSLGGLAGVGEQYF.

This clone was counted once. The V gene is TRBV5-1, the J gene TRBJ1-2, with 7 bases lining up with TRBD1. The V gene's germline CDR1 is SGHRS and CDR2 YFSETQ. V lost 4 bases to trimming and J lost 2 bases; unmatched junction nucleotides: 2. The CDR3 contains 13 residues. The CDR3 nucleotides are TGCGCCAGCAGCACGGACAGGAACTATGGCTACACCTTC. The encoded protein is CASSTDRNYGYTF.

The J gene is TRBJ2-1, the V gene TRBV9, with D possibly TRBD2 on 5 matching bases. Between the trimmed V and J ends, which lost 5 bases and 6 bases, there was a span of 18 bases. The CDR3 extends over 15 amino acids. The germline gives CDR1 SGDLS, CDR2 YYNGEE. The CDR3 nucleotides are TGTGCCAGCAGACCATCACTAGTTCCCAGCAATGAGCAGTTCTTC. Amino acid sequence: CASRPSLVPSNEQFF.

The V and J genes are TRBV7-9 and TRBJ2-1; TRBD1 is a possible D gene (7 bases). Trimming pared 5 bases from V and 9 bases from J, leaving 20 bases between. The CDR3 spans 15 residues. Per the germline V gene, CDR1 is SEHNR and CDR2 is FQNEAQ (reference sequence). CDR3 sequence reads: CASSLTRGEEGEQFF. CDR3 sequence (DNA): TGTGCCAGCAGCCTCACCAGGGGGGAAGAGGGTGAGCAGTTCTTC.

The chain links TRBV7-6 to TRBJ2-6; D remains unclear. V lost 4 bases to trimming and J lost 4 bases, with 8 bases between them. The CDR3 covers 14 residues. Germline CDR1 and CDR2: SGHVS and FNYEAQ. CDR3 DNA sequence: TGTGCCAGCAGCTCTTTACCCGGGGCCAACGTCCTGACTTTC. Encoded protein: CASSSLPGANVLTF.

The V and J genes are TRBV7-2 and TRBJ2-7, with TRBD2 identical over 9 bases. Germline values: CDR1 SGHTA, CDR2 FQGNSA. V dropped 2 bases and J dropped 5; count of bases not matched to a gene: 4. There are 14 residues in the CDR3. In DNA, the CDR3 is TGTGCCAGCAGCTTACAGGGACTAGCCCACGAGCAGTACTTC. This sequence encodes CASSLQGLAHEQYF.

This chain joins TRBV7-2 and TRBJ2-5; D unclear. CDR1 is SGHTA, CDR2 FQGNSA, per germline. This CDR3 spans 15 amino acids. V was shortened by 1 base and J by 2 bases, with 11 bases between the two germline ends. Written as DNA, the CDR3 is TGTGCCAGCAGCTTAGTTCTGGGCCGTCAAGAGACCCAGTACTTC. Its protein product is CASSLVLGRQETQYF.

The chain carries TRBV29-1 and TRBJ2-5; 7 positions agree with TRBD1. Germline assignment: CDR1 SQVTM and CDR2 ANQGSEA. Trimming at V came to 6 bases and at J to 7 bases, leaving 11 bases not matched to a gene. This CDR3 has 13 residues. CDR3 amino acids: CSVLGQALGTQYF. CDR3 in DNA: TGCAGCGTCCTAGGACAGGCATTGGGGACCCAGTACTTC.

V usage is TRBV6-6 and J usage is TRBJ1-6; possibly TRBD1 for D (6 bases). The CDR3 is 13 residues long. Trimming took 6 bases from V and 10 from J, leaving 13 bases between them. Germline CDR1 MNHNY, CDR2 SVGAGI (reference sequence). CDR3 in DNA: TGTGCCAGCAGGACAGGTCCCGTGTCACCCCTCCACTTT. This translates into CASRTGPVSPLHF.

This chain uses TRBV5-1 with TRBJ1-1; possible D gene TRBD1, 5 bases. V was pared by 5 bases and J by 4 bases, with 18 bases between. Germline V gene sequence: CDR1 SGHRS, CDR2 YFSETQ. The CDR3 length is 15 residues. CDR3 loop: CASRRDPGGTTEAFF. For the CDR3, the DNA is TGCGCCAGCAGGCGGGACCCCGGGGGTACCACTGAAGCTTTCTTT. Combining the CDR3 with reference TRBV5-1 and TRBJ1-1 gives the whole variable domain KAGVTQTPRYLIKTRGQQVTLSCSPISGHRSVSWYQQTPGQGLQFLFEYFSETQRNKGNFPGRFSGRQFSNSRSEMNVSTLELGDSALYLCASRRDPGGTTEAFFGQGTRLTVV.